The rows below give T cell receptor beta chains drawn from one sample of a study of T-cell reconstitution after alpha-beta-depleted transplantation in children. TCRdb re-called the PCR reads with MiXCR, one entry per CDR3 protein. The sample lists some 600,000 distinct CDR3 sequences; around 17% were seen once. The sample was PBMCs from the stem cell graft donor, taken from the stem cell graft. The receptor source for this set is a human donor who donated a stem cell graft to a child with acute myeloid leukemia. Both conserved end residues are part of each CDR3. The D gene is left open where the match is weak. Clone size is not always given. Where it is, it says once, few, many or a class for expanded clones.

clone_size j_call d_call v_call cdr3_nt cdr3_aa
NA TRBJ2-1 TRBD2 TRBV7-8 TGTGCCAGCAGCTTAGAAGCTAGCGGGGAGGTCTACAATGAGCAGTTCTTC CASSLEASGEVYNEQFF
many TRBJ1-6 NA TRBV20-1 TGCAGTGCTAGAGGGGGCAGTCACTCCTATAATTCACCCCTCCACTTT CSARGGSHSYNSPLHF
NA TRBJ2-7 TRBD1 TRBV7-2 TGTGCCAGCAGCTCTCAAGCCGACAGGGTCGGTGAGCAGTACTTC CASSSQADRVGEQYF
many TRBJ1-1 TRBD1 TRBV5-1 TGCGCCAGCAGACTTACAGGGGCTGCGAACACTGAAGCTTTCTTT CASRLTGAANTEAFF
many TRBJ1-1 NA TRBV12-3/TRBV12-4 TGTGCCAGCAGGATCGAGGTGGACACTGAAGCTTTCTTT CASRIEVDTEAFF
NA TRBJ2-1 TRBD1 TRBV20-1 TGCAGTGCAGAACCCGGGACAGGCCGCTCCTACAATGAGCAGTTCTTC CSAEPGTGRSYNEQFF
few TRBJ2-1 NA TRBV5-6 TGTGCCAGCAGCTTGGATTCGGGTCGCACCTACAATGAGCAGTTCTTC CASSLDSGRTYNEQFF
few TRBJ2-1 TRBD1 TRBV28 TGTGCCAGCAGCCCAGGGAGGTTCGAGGGACAGGGCCACAATGAGCAGTTCTTC CASSPGRFEGQGHNEQFF
NA TRBJ2-1 TRBD1 TRBV18 TGTGCCAGCTCACCATCGACAGGGACCTACAATGAGCAGTTCTTC CASSPSTGTYNEQFF
NA TRBJ2-1 NA TRBV9 TGTGCCAGCACCGAGAGGGTGGGCAATGAGCAGTTCTTC CASTERVGNEQFF
once TRBJ2-7 TRBD1 TRBV30 TGTGGCTGGAGTGAGGGACAGCTATACGAGCAGTACTTC CGWSEGQLYEQYF
NA TRBJ1-1 NA TRBV29-1 TGCAGCGTTTCTCGGGGCTTTATGAACACTGAAGCTTTCTTT CSVSRGFMNTEAFF
few TRBJ1-1 NA TRBV11-2 TGTGCCAGCCGGGACTTTGGGTACACTGAAGCTTTCTTT CASRDFGYTEAFF
many TRBJ1-6 TRBD1 TRBV20-1 TGCAGTGCTAAGGGGGACAGCATTAATTCACCCCTCCACTTT CSAKGDSINSPLHF
NA TRBJ2-2 TRBD1 TRBV12-3/TRBV12-4 TGTGCCACCTCGACAGGGGGCCGTTTGGAGCTGTTTTTT CATSTGGRLELFF
many TRBJ2-5 NA TRBV12-3/TRBV12-4 TGTGCCGCGGGGCCTTCCCAAGAGACCCAGTACTTC CAAGPSQETQYF
few TRBJ1-5 NA TRBV20-1 TGCAGTGCTAGAGATTCGGGCAGGGAAAGAAGCAATCAGCCCCAGCATTTT CSARDSGRERSNQPQHF
NA TRBJ1-1 TRBD1 TRBV5-6 TGTGCCAGCAGCGGTGGGACAGATGAAGCTTTCTTT CASSGGTDEAFF
few TRBJ1-1 TRBD1 TRBV11-1 TGTGCCAGCAGCAACCGAGGCGACGGGACAGGGCGAAGGAGGACTGAAGCTTTCTTT CASSNRGDGTGRRRTEAFF
few TRBJ2-3 NA TRBV10-3 TGTGCCATCAGTGACCCACTTGGGGGGGCCAGCAAGTATTTT CAISDPLGGASKYF
many TRBJ1-3 NA TRBV12-3/TRBV12-4 TGTGCCAGCCAGGGAACTGGAAACACCATATATTTT CASQGTGNTIYF
many TRBJ1-1 NA TRBV20-1 TGCAGTGCTAGGGAAAAGGGGGTCTGGGTCACTGAAGCTTTCTTT CSAREKGVWVTEAFF
NA TRBJ2-3 NA TRBV7-2 TGTGCCAGCAGCTTTCTGGGTAGCGGCACAGATACGCAGTATTTT CASSFLGSGTDTQYF
many TRBJ1-2 NA TRBV29-1 TGCAGCGTTGAAGAGGGCTATGGCTACACCTTC CSVEEGYGYTF
few TRBJ1-6 NA TRBV5-1 TGCGCCAGCAGCTTGTTAGGGGAGAATTCACCCCTCCACTTT CASSLLGENSPLHF
medium-sized TRBJ2-1 TRBD1 TRBV20-1 TGCAGTGCTAGAGATTCCGACAGGGTCAATGAGCAGTTCTTC CSARDSDRVNEQFF
many TRBJ2-3 NA TRBV5-6 TGTGCCAGCAGCCACGGGGGTTGGGACGCCCGCACAGATACGCAGTATTTT CASSHGGWDARTDTQYF
NA TRBJ1-3 TRBD1 TRBV7-6 TGTGCCAGCAGCCGAGAGCCAGGGGGTGGAAACACCATATATTTT CASSREPGGGNTIYF
NA TRBJ2-5 NA TRBV29-1 TGCAGCGTTGAAATAGCAGGGACCCAGTACTTC CSVEIAGTQYF
few TRBJ2-1 NA TRBV5-5 TGTGCCAGCAGCCCCGCCGCGGGGGCTTCCTACAATGAGCAGTTCTTC CASSPAAGASYNEQFF
NA TRBJ1-2 NA TRBV7-9 TGTGCCAGCAGCTCCGGCGGAGGCGAGAACTATGGCTACACCTTC CASSSGGGENYGYTF
many TRBJ1-5 NA TRBV20-1 TGCAGTGCTAGAGATTTATTTAGCAATCAGCCCCAGCATTTT CSARDLFSNQPQHF
few TRBJ2-7 NA TRBV12-3/TRBV12-4 TGTGCCAGCAGTTTATGGGTAAACGAGCAGTACTTC CASSLWVNEQYF
NA TRBJ2-1 TRBD1 TRBV7-6 TGTGCCAGCAGCTTGGAGCCGGGACAGTACAATGAGCAGTTCTTC CASSLEPGQYNEQFF
few TRBJ1-5 TRBD1 TRBV20-1 TGCAGTGCTCCCGGACAGGGAGGTGGTCAGCCCCAGCATTTT CSAPGQGGGQPQHF
NA TRBJ1-2 NA TRBV28 TGTGCCGCGCATCGGACAGTTCCCTATGGCTACACCTTC CAAHRTVPYGYTF
NA TRBJ2-2 TRBD1 TRBV6-1 TGTGCCAGCACCCCGGACAGGGGGTACACCGGGGAGCTGTTTTTT CASTPDRGYTGELFF
many TRBJ2-1 NA TRBV29-1 TGCAGCGTTGTTAAGCGGGCCGCCTACAATGAGCAGTTCTTC CSVVKRAAYNEQFF
many TRBJ2-1 NA TRBV20-1 TGCAGTGCTAGTGTCCTGAGCTACAATGAGCAGTTCTTC CSASVLSYNEQFF
NA TRBJ2-2 NA TRBV10-2 TGCGCCAGCAGTGAAGTAGAAACCGGGGAGCTGTTTTTT CASSEVETGELFF
few TRBJ2-3 NA TRBV14 TGTGCCAGCAGCCAATGGGCGGATACGCAGTATTTT CASSQWADTQYF
few TRBJ2-5 TRBD2 TRBV7-6 TGTGCCAGCAGCACCGGGGGGTTTGGGGAGACCCAGTACTTC CASSTGGFGETQYF
many TRBJ2-5 NA TRBV13 TGTGCCAGCAACCAAAAAGGGCTTCATGGAGAGACCCAGTACTTC CASNQKGLHGETQYF
few TRBJ2-1 TRBD2 TRBV7-9 TGTGCCAGCAGCTTAAGGACTAGCGAGCAGTTCTTC CASSLRTSEQFF
few TRBJ2-7 NA TRBV25-1 TGTGCCAGCAGTGCAGGACAGTACCACAACTACGAGCAGTACTTC CASSAGQYHNYEQYF
many TRBJ2-3 TRBD2 TRBV20-1 TGCAGTGCCCCGGGTCTAGCGGGGGGCCACACAGATACGCAGTATTTT CSAPGLAGGHTDTQYF
many TRBJ1-1 NA TRBV7-9 TGTGCCAGCAGAACCGACGGAGGACGCCTTAACACTGAAGCTTTCTTT CASRTDGGRLNTEAFF
NA TRBJ2-2 NA TRBV6-1 TGTGCCAGCGGCAGACAGTGGAACACCGGGGAGCTGTTTTTT CASGRQWNTGELFF
many TRBJ1-1 TRBD1 TRBV12-3/TRBV12-4 TGTGCCAGCAGCCGGGACAGGGACCTGAACACTGAAGCTTTCTTT CASSRDRDLNTEAFF
NA TRBJ1-1 NA TRBV7-9 TGTGCCAGCAGCCCGGACCGCGGTCGAGCTTTCTTT CASSPDRGRAFF
many TRBJ2-4 TRBD2 TRBV7-3 TGTGCCAGCAGCTTGACTAGCGGGGGGGCCGACATTCAGTACTTC CASSLTSGGADIQYF
many TRBJ2-2 NA TRBV7-9 TGTGCCAGCAGCTCACCGGGACCGCGAGGCACCGGGGAGCTGTTTTTT CASSSPGPRGTGELFF
many TRBJ1-1 NA TRBV7-2 TGTGCCAGCAGCTTAGCGCTTGGTGGAGAAGCTTTCTTT CASSLALGGEAFF
many TRBJ2-1 TRBD1 TRBV20-1 TGCAGTGCATACTCCGGGACAGGGGTAAATGAGCAGTTCTTC CSAYSGTGVNEQFF
NA TRBJ2-5 NA TRBV6-1 TGTGCCAGCAGTGAAGAGGAAGAAGGGCCAGAGACCCAGTACTTC CASSEEEEGPETQYF